These T cell receptor beta chains were read from a single sample in a study of shared clonotypes between healthy human individuals. Sequenced by immunoSEQ multiplex PCR; TCRdb stores in-frame clones only, minus some. In the table there are some 1 million clones, roughly 70% of which are singletons. Sequencing used memory CD4+ T cells sorted from blood. The receptors originated from a man aged 18 to 35 in good health. Both conserved end residues are trimmed from each CDR3. Not all rows give a size; the values are once, few, many and, for expanded clones, a class.

TRBV9	TRBJ2-3	.	ASSPSGDTTDTQY
TRBV11-2	TRBJ1-1	few	ASSRDPWNTEAF
TRBV5-6	TRBJ1-2	.	ASSLYLADGYT
TRBV5-1	TRBJ2-5	.	ASSPGPSGLKSQY
TRBV10-2	TRBJ2-4	.	ASRRDSKEHIQY
TRBV27	TRBJ2-1	.	ASKTSGTYNEQF
TRBV13	TRBJ1-2	.	ASSFSSIRVINYGYT
TRBV19	TRBJ1-3	few	ASTPDRTRSGNTIY
TRBV12-5	TRBJ1-5	.	ASGRDLQVGNQPQH
TRBV5-1	TRBJ1-1	.	ASSRAGDPGTEAF
TRBV6-5	TRBJ2-1	.	ATTRTSGGGEQF
TRBV19	TRBJ2-5	.	ASRDYHQETQY